The 27 T cell receptor beta chains below all came from one sample that was sequenced in a study of cytotoxic CD8 clonotypes in ibrutinib-treated CLL. Assay: immunoSEQ multiplex PCR; the TCRdb copy retains only in-frame clones and omits some. The table has about 250,000 clones, roughly 70% seen once. The material was PBMCs, obtained after 24 months of ibrutinib treatment. These receptor sequences come from a human donor with chronic lymphocytic leukemia.

V is TRBV6-5 and J is TRBJ2-7; no reliable D call. Trimming stripped 6 bases from V and 4 bases from J, with 7 bases between. The CDR3 contains 11 residues. Germline CDR1 MNHEY, CDR2 SVGAGI. The CDR3 nucleotides are TGTGCCAGCAGGGGTGTATACGAGCAGTACTTC. Amino acid sequence: CASRGVYEQYF.

The gene calls are TRBV7-8 and TRBJ2-2; D not certain. The CDR3 runs to 13 residues. V was trimmed by 0 bases and J by 5 bases, leaving 4 bases between them. Germline-derived CDR1 and CDR2 are SGHVS and FQNEAQ. The CDR3 bases are TGTGCCAGCAGCTTAGCAGGGACCGGGGAGCTGTTTTTT. This encodes CASSLAGTGELFF.

The rearrangement links TRBV5-4 to TRBJ1-4, with a tentative D call TRBD1 (6 bases). Per germline, CDR1 SGHNT and CDR2 YYREEE (reference sequence). Trimming left V 4 bases short and J 8 bases short, with 21 bases between. The CDR3 extends over 16 amino acids. The CDR3 region has the DNA TGTGCCAGCAGCGACACTACAGGGCCGTCAGGCGAAAAACTGTTTTTT. As protein: CASSDTTGPSGEKLFF.

The rearrangement joins TRBV28 to TRBJ1-1; D is ambiguous. Trimming removed 3 bases at V and 0 bases at J, with 11 bases between. The CDR3 sequence is 15 residues long. Germline V CDR1 and CDR2: MDHEN, SYDVKM. The CDR3 nucleotides read TGTGCCAGCAGTTTGTACAGTTACATGAACACTGAAGCTTTCTTT. It is translated as CASSLYSYMNTEAFF.

This clone showed up just a few times. The chain employs TRBV30 and TRBJ2-2; D is undetermined. This CDR3 has 12 amino acids. CDR1 GTSNPN and CDR2 SVGIG come from the germline V gene (reference sequence). V was trimmed by 2 bases and J by 6 bases, leaving 7 bases between them. This chain's CDR3 is CAWSIGPGELFF. DNA for the CDR3: TGTGCCTGGAGTATTGGGCCCGGGGAGCTGTTTTTT.

The chain joins TRBV4-1 to TRBJ2-7; no clear D gene. The CDR3 length is 15 residues. Trimming removed 4 bases from V and 3 bases from J, with 16 bases in between. Germline values: CDR1 MGHRA, CDR2 YSYEKL. CDR3: CASSPDSARHYEQYF. CDR3 sequence (DNA): TGCGCCAGCAGCCCCGACTCCGCGAGGCACTACGAGCAGTACTTC.

The chain couples TRBV29-1 to TRBJ1-6; tentative D call: TRBD1 (6 bases). Between the trimmed V and J ends, which lost 7 bases and 7 bases, there was a span of 14 bases. The CDR3 spans 13 residues. Per the germline V gene, CDR1 is SQVTM and CDR2 is ANQGSEA. The CDR3 spells CSAAQGQNSPLHF. In nucleotides, the CDR3 is TGCAGCGCTGCACAGGGACAAAATTCACCCCTCCACTTT.

This clone was observed a handful of times. The J gene is TRBJ2-7, the V gene TRBV27, with 8 positions matching TRBD1. The CDR3 totals 14 residues. V shed 7 bases, J shed 4 bases, and the junction held 9 bases outside the gene matches. CDR1 MNHEY and CDR2 SMNVEV come from the germline V gene (reference sequence). The DNA for the CDR3 is TGTGCCAGCACCCCTACAGGGGGAAGGTACGAGCAGTACTTC. Its translation: CASTPTGGRYEQYF.

The CDR3 spells CASSSAVNTGELFF. The CDR3 DNA sequence: TGTGCCAGCAGTAGCGCCGTCAACACCGGGGAGCTGTTTTTT. The gene calls are TRBV2 and TRBJ2-2; D remains unclear. The CDR3 runs to 14 residues. V lost 5 bases and J lost 2, with 9 bases in between. The germline gives CDR1 SNHLY, CDR2 FYNNEI.

The chain has TRBV5-5 and TRBJ2-5, with no clear D. With 0 bases removed from V and 5 bases from J, the gap between germline ends came to 8 bases. The CDR3 is 13 amino acids. Germline CDR1 SGHKS, CDR2 YYEKEE (reference sequence). The CDR3 coding sequence is TGTGCCAGCAGCTTGGGCAGGAAGGAGACCCAGTACTTC. It translates to CASSLGRKETQYF. Complete variable domain (other parts from reference TRBV5-5 and TRBJ2-5): DAGVTQSPTHLIKTRGQQVTLRCSPISGHKSVSWYQQVLGQGPQFIFQYYEKEERGRGNFPDRFSARQFPNYSSELNVNALLLGDSALYLCASSLGRKETQYFGPGTRLLVL.

V is TRBV5-1 and J is TRBJ2-7, with TRBD2 identical over 7 bases. The CDR3 spans 16 residues. Germline V gene sequence: CDR1 SGHRS, CDR2 YFSETQ. The V segment lost 2 bases and the J segment 2 bases; nucleotides outside the gene matches: 10. The CDR3 DNA is TGCGCCAGCAGCTTTACGATGGCGGGAGTGACCTACGAGCAGTACTTC. Translation gives CASSFTMAGVTYEQYF.

In this sample, this clone turned up a few times. The V call is TRBV2, the J call TRBJ2-5; 13 bases agree with TRBD2. The CDR3 totals 15 residues. Germline trimming cut 8 bases from V and 5 bases from J; bases unmatched to any gene: 8. Germline-derived CDR1 and CDR2 are SNHLY and FYNNEI. The CDR3 sequence is CASGGTSGTRETQYF. The CDR3 nucleotides are TGTGCCAGCGGTGGGACTAGCGGGACGCGCGAGACCCAGTACTTC.

This clone occurred a few times. The chain recombines TRBV2 with TRBJ2-7, with D possibly TRBD2 on 5 matching bases. The germline V gene encodes CDR1 SNHLY and CDR2 FYNNEI. The CDR3 is made up of 16 amino acids. V was shortened by 1 base and J by 0 bases, with 13 bases between the two germline ends. The CDR3 DNA reads as TGTGCCAGCAGTGAAGGAGCTAGCCTCGTCTCCTACGAGCAGTACTTC. Translating gives CASSEGASLVSYEQYF.

The chain is built from TRBV6-5 and TRBJ2-7, with D possibly being TRBD1 (6 bases). The CDR3 extends over 13 amino acids. Looked up from germline, CDR1 is MNHEY and CDR2 is SVGAGI. Trimming stripped 5 bases from V and 7 bases from J, with 15 bases between. CDR3 region: CASSQRQDAEQYF. The CDR3 DNA reads as TGTGCCAGCAGTCAACGACAGGACGCAGAGCAGTACTTC.

Regarding this clone: This CDR3 is also generated by other DNA sequences in the sample. This chain links TRBV2 with TRBJ2-7, with D hard to call. Trimming cost V 3 bases and J 3 bases, with 6 bases left between them. Germline V gene lookup returns CDR1 SNHLY and CDR2 FYNNEI. The CDR3 consists of 12 residues. The CDR3 protein is CASSEGSYEQYF. DNA for the CDR3: TGTGCCAGCAGTGAGGGCAGCTACGAGCAGTACTTC.

This clone has a single count. The V and J genes are TRBV25-1 and TRBJ2-6; D ambiguous. The CDR3 contains 16 residues. Per the germline V gene, CDR1 is MGHDK and CDR2 is SYGVNS. V was cut by 1 base and J by 0 bases, with 7 bases left in between. The CDR3 DNA follows: TGTGCCAGCAGTGAATTGATGAACTCTGGGGCCAACGTCCTGACTTTC. Amino acids: CASSELMNSGANVLTF.

This rearrangement joins TRBV30 to TRBJ1-4; 9 nucleotides match TRBD1. V gave up 2 bases and J gave up 8 bases; unmatched junction bases: 12. Germline-derived CDR1 and CDR2 are GTSNPN and SVGIG (reference sequence). The length of the CDR3 is 16 residues. CDR3 DNA: TGTGCCTGGAGTAAACACCGGGACAGGGTAAGAGAAAAACTGTTTTTT. Amino acid sequence: CAWSKHRDRVREKLFF.

The gene calls are TRBV28 and TRBJ1-1; D might be TRBD1 (5 bases). Trimming removed 4 bases from V and 6 bases from J, with 12 bases in between. The CDR3 has 13 residues. Germline V lookup: CDR1 MDHEN, CDR2 SYDVKM. The CDR3, as DNA: TGTGCCAGCAGTTGGGATATGGGACCTGAAGCTTTCTTT. Translation gives CASSWDMGPEAFF.

The chain recombines TRBV9 with TRBJ1-3; D possibly corresponds to TRBD1 (6 bases). V was trimmed by 3 bases and J by 7 bases, leaving 17 bases between them. The CDR3 length is 15 residues. Germline values: CDR1 SGDLS, CDR2 YYNGEE. The chain's CDR3 is CASSGGQPPRNTIYF. The CDR3 DNA sequence: TGTGCCAGCAGCGGGGGACAACCGCCCCGGAACACCATATATTTT.

The V gene is TRBV7-9, the J gene TRBJ1-4, with D unresolved. This CDR3 comprises 13 residues. From germline, CDR1 is SEHNR and CDR2 FQNEAQ (reference sequence). Trimming removed 0 bases at V and 8 bases at J, with 7 bases between. CDR3 sequence: CASSLAAGEKLFF. The CDR3 DNA sequence: TGTGCCAGCAGCTTAGCGGCAGGCGAAAAACTGTTTTTT.

This sequence joins TRBV28 and TRBJ2-5; D is possibly TRBD1 (5 bases). This CDR3 comprises 15 residues. Trimming took off 6 bases at V and 2 bases at J, with 16 bases between the two ends. Germline lookup yields CDR1 MDHEN and CDR2 SYDVKM. CDR3 sequence (DNA): TGTGCCAGCAGGCCCCAGGGAAAGGGGCAAGAGACCCAGTACTTC. Translating it yields CASRPQGKGQETQYF.

This clone was seen only once. The chain uses TRBV6-5 and TRBJ2-3; D remains unclear. V gave up 11 bases and J gave up 3 bases, with 9 bases separating them. The CDR3 contains 11 residues. The germline V gene encodes CDR1 MNHEY and CDR2 SVGAGI. The CDR3 DNA sequence: TGTGCCGTCGCTGGGACAGATACGCAGTATTTT. It is translated as CAVAGTDTQYF.

V and J are TRBV14 and TRBJ2-3; no clear D. V lost 1 base and J 7 bases, leaving 9 bases between the germline ends. CDR1 and CDR2 (germline): SGHDN, FVKESK. The CDR3 contains 13 residues. The CDR3 is CASSQGQPNTQYF. CDR3 nucleotides: TGTGCCAGCAGCCAAGGCCAACCTAATACGCAGTATTTT.

V is TRBV30 and J is TRBJ1-5; possible D gene TRBD1, 6 bases. V shed 3 bases and J shed 4 bases, with 16 bases lying between them. The CDR3 spans 15 residues. Per germline, CDR1 GTSNPN and CDR2 SVGIG (reference sequence). In DNA form, the CDR3 reads TGTGCCTGGAGCCAGATAGGGGGGTCTAATCAGCCCCAGCATTTT. Amino acid sequence: CAWSQIGGSNQPQHF.

The chain has TRBV5-4 and TRBJ2-1; 7 nucleotides align to TRBD1. Germline CDR1 SGHNT, CDR2 YYREEE (reference sequence). V was pared by 4 bases and J by 2 bases, with 18 bases of the junction left unmatched. The CDR3 sequence is 19 residues long. The CDR3 nucleotides read TGTGCCAGCAGCACCCGGACAGGACGAACCCTAGGAGCCTACAATGAGCAGTTCTTC. Translating it yields CASSTRTGRTLGAYNEQFF.

The sample holds one count of this clone. The chain couples TRBV7-2 to TRBJ2-3; TRBD1 matches at 9 bases. The CDR3 totals 15 residues. CDR1 SGHTA and CDR2 FQGNSA come from the germline V gene. The ends lost 4 bases at V and 4 bases at J; junction bases unmatched: 6. The CDR3 DNA follows: TGTGCCAGCAGCTCCGGACAGGGGCTCCCAGATACGCAGTATTTT. As protein: CASSSGQGLPDTQYF.

The V call is TRBV11-2, the J call TRBJ1-1; D gene uncertain. The CDR3 spans 10 residues. From germline, CDR1 is SGHAT and CDR2 FQNNGV. The germline V and J ends were trimmed by 6 bases and 4 bases, with 3 bases remaining between them. In DNA form, the CDR3 reads TGTGCCAGCAGGGGCACTGAAGCTTTCTTT. It codes for CASRGTEAFF.